The rows below give T cell receptor beta chains drawn from one sample of a study of PD-1 blockade in classical Hodgkin lymphoma. TCRdb keeps only in-frame clones here, not all; method: immunoSEQ multiplex PCR. The sample holds tens of thousands of clones, around nine tenths seen once. Sequenced here: peripheral blood mononuclear cells (PBMCs), sampled before the fourth cycle of nivolumab. These receptors all come from a human donor with classical Hodgkin lymphoma. Both conserved end residues are part of each CDR3. The D gene is left open where the match is weak. A row's size may be missing; if present it is once, few, many or a size class.

CDR3 DNA	CDR3 protein	D gene	V gene	J gene	clone size
TGCGCCAGCAGCCAAGAACTCGGCTTCTACAATGAGCAGTTCTTC	CASSQELGFYNEQFF	.	TRBV4-3	TRBJ2-1	.
TGTGCCAGCAGTAGACCGACAGGGTATAGCAATCAGCCCCAGCATTTT	CASSRPTGYSNQPQHF	TRBD1	TRBV7-3	TRBJ1-5	.
TGTGCCAGCAGTTTAGGAGAAAAACTGTTTTTT	CASSLGEKLFF	.	TRBV28	TRBJ1-4	.
TGTGCCAGTAGTATTCAGAGCTATGGCTACACCTTC	CASSIQSYGYTF	.	TRBV19	TRBJ1-2	.
TGTGCCAGCAGTTTAGGCCGGACAGATACGCAGTATTTT	CASSLGRTDTQYF	.	TRBV27	TRBJ2-3	.
TGTGCCAGCAGTGTTCAATGGGGTTCGGGTGGCTACACCTTC	CASSVQWGSGGYTF	.	TRBV2	TRBJ1-2	.
TGCGCCAGCAGCCAAGCTATGGGGAGCCACGAGCAGTACTTC	CASSQAMGSHEQYF	.	TRBV4-1	TRBJ2-7	once
TGTGCCAGCAGTGAAGGGCAGGGCACAGATACGCAGTATTTT	CASSEGQGTDTQYF	.	TRBV6-4	TRBJ2-3	.
TGTGCCAGCAGCCACGGAGTGAGACAGGGGGCTGAAGCTTTCTTT	CASSHGVRQGAEAFF	TRBD1	TRBV6-5	TRBJ1-1	.
TGCGCCAGCAGCTCCTCAAACGGCTACACCTTC	CASSSSNGYTF	.	TRBV5-1	TRBJ1-2	.
TGCGCCAGCAGCTGGAACCCCTCGAAGGGAGGTCTACATAATGAGCAGTTCTTC	CASSWNPSKGGLHNEQFF	.	TRBV5-1	TRBJ2-1	.
TGTGCCAGCAGTGAAGGGAGGCCAGGGCGGACCACAGATACGCAGTATTTT	CASSEGRPGRTTDTQYF	.	TRBV6-1	TRBJ2-3	.
TGTGCCAGCAGCACTAGCGGGTCGAACACCGGGGAGCTGTTTTTT	CASSTSGSNTGELFF	TRBD2	TRBV9	TRBJ2-2	.
TGTGCCAGCAGTCCGGTGGCAGACACTGAAGCTTTCTTT	CASSPVADTEAFF	.	TRBV27	TRBJ1-1	.
TGCAGCGTTTTTAACCAGGGGGCGCGATACACTGAAGCTTTCTTT	CSVFNQGARYTEAFF	TRBD1	TRBV29-1	TRBJ1-1	.
TGTGCCAGCAGCCGGACAGGATCGAACTATGGCTACACCTTC	CASSRTGSNYGYTF	TRBD1	TRBV6-1	TRBJ1-2	.
TGTGCCAGCAGCTTAAACTTTAACACCGGGGAGCTGTTTTTT	CASSLNFNTGELFF	.	TRBV7-9	TRBJ2-2	.
TGTGCCAGTCGTTCCGGGACAGGGGTCTATGGCTACACCTTC	CASRSGTGVYGYTF	TRBD1	TRBV19	TRBJ1-2	.
TGTGCCAGCAGTGTAAGGGACGGGAACGAGCAGTACTTC	CASSVRDGNEQYF	.	TRBV2	TRBJ2-7	.
TGTGCCAGCAGTTTATCGGCCAGGGCGGCCTACGAGCAGTACTTC	CASSLSARAAYEQYF	.	TRBV27	TRBJ2-7	.
TGCGCCAGCAGTCCGACTAGTATCTCCTACGAGCAGTACTTC	CASSPTSISYEQYF	.	TRBV10-1	TRBJ2-7	.
TGTGCCAGTAGTAGGACAGTGAACACTGAAGCTTTCTTT	CASSRTVNTEAFF	.	TRBV19	TRBJ1-1	.
TGCGCCAGCAGCTTGGGAGGACTAGCGGGAACAGATACGCAGTATTTT	CASSLGGLAGTDTQYF	TRBD2	TRBV5-1	TRBJ2-3	.
TGTGCCAGCAGCCCAGCAGCCAGATTTGGGGGGGCCCACAATGAGCAGTTCTTC	CASSPAARFGGAHNEQFF	.	TRBV5-4	TRBJ2-1	.
TGTGCCAGCAGCTTAGTGGGTGACTATGGCTACACCTTC	CASSLVGDYGYTF	.	TRBV13	TRBJ1-2	once
TGTGCCAGCAGCGTACTACAGGACACTGAAGCTTTCTTT	CASSVLQDTEAFF	.	TRBV9	TRBJ1-1	.
TGTGCCAGCAGCCCGACAGTCTCTGGAAACACCATATATTTT	CASSPTVSGNTIYF	.	TRBV5-8	TRBJ1-3	.
TGCAGTGCTGACAGGGGCGATGAGCAGTTCTTC	CSADRGDEQFF	TRBD1	TRBV20-1	TRBJ2-1	few
TGTGCCAGCAGCGTACCGTTACAGGGAAAGAACACCGGGGAGCTGTTTTTT	CASSVPLQGKNTGELFF	.	TRBV9	TRBJ2-2	.
TGTGCCAGCAGTGATAGGGGTTTTGAGTATACGCAGTATTTT	CASSDRGFEYTQYF	.	TRBV2	TRBJ2-3	.
TGTGCCAGCCAAGTCTCAGCGGGAGGGCCCAATGAGCAGTTCTTC	CASQVSAGGPNEQFF	TRBD2	TRBV9	TRBJ2-1	.
TGTGCCAGTAGCCGACCGGGACAGCGGACATACGAGCAGTACTTC	CASSRPGQRTYEQYF	TRBD1	TRBV19	TRBJ2-7	once
TGTGCCTGTACTCCGGGACAAGAGCGTGGCTACACCTTC	CACTPGQERGYTF	.	TRBV28	TRBJ1-2	.